These 19 T cell receptor beta chains came from one sample sequenced in a study of CD8 T cells in Susac syndrome. Random hexamers served to reverse transcribe about 0.5 to 1 ug RNA. Using its own MiXCR run on the immunoSEQ multiplex PCR reads, TCRdb lists one record per CDR3 protein. The repertoire consists of about 150,000 distinct CDR3 sequences, with approximately 95% occurring once and the leading ten covering around 0.08%. Sequences were obtained from CD4+ T cells from PBMCs. Receptor source: a human donor with Susac syndrome.

This clonotype occurred once. The chain is built from TRBV29-1 and TRBJ2-7; 9 nucleotides match TRBD2. The CDR3 runs 13 residues. The V gene end was trimmed by 4 bases and the J gene end by 4 bases; junction bases not matched to a gene: 5. The V gene's germline CDR1 is SQVTM and CDR2 ANQGSEA. Here the CDR3 reads CSVGSGGGYEQYF. The CDR3 DNA is TGCAGCGTTGGTAGCGGGGGTGGATACGAGCAGTACTTC.

The chain couples TRBV7-2 to TRBJ1-2, with D possibly TRBD1 on 5 matching bases. The CDR3 loop spans 14 amino acids. Trimming pared 7 bases from V and 6 bases from J, leaving 18 bases between. Germline V lookup: CDR1 SGHTA, CDR2 FQGNSA. CDR3 loop: CASTIGGGFDGYTF. Written as DNA, the CDR3 is TGTGCCAGCACTATTGGTGGGGGGTTCGATGGCTACACCTTC.

This clonotype was recorded only once. CDR3 in amino acids: CASSLVRGAQETQYF. The CDR3 DNA reads as TGCGCCAGCAGCTTGGTACGCGGGGCTCAAGAGACCCAGTACTTC. J is TRBJ2-5 and V is TRBV5-1, with D perhaps matching TRBD2 (6 bases). The CDR3 covers 15 residues. V shed 0 bases and J shed 2 bases, with 11 bases lying between them. Germline lookup yields CDR1 SGHRS and CDR2 YFSETQ.

The V call is TRBV28, the J call TRBJ2-7; no reliable D call. Looked up from germline, CDR1 is MDHEN and CDR2 is SYDVKM. V was clipped by 5 bases and J by 3 bases, with 5 bases between them. This CDR3 is 11 amino acids long. CDR3 bases: TGTGCCAGCAGTCAAAACTACGAGCAGTACTTC. Translating gives CASSQNYEQYF.

This chain joins TRBV5-1 and TRBJ1-4; 7 bases are shared with TRBD1. V lost 4 bases, J lost 7 bases, and 7 bases stayed unmatched. The CDR3 length is 14 residues. The germline V gene has CDR1 SGHRS and CDR2 YFSETQ. As DNA, the CDR3 is TGCGCCAGCAGCGAGACAGGGCAATCTGAAAAACTGTTTTTT. Its protein is CASSETGQSEKLFF.

The chain joins TRBV5-1 to TRBJ1-1; TRBD1 matches 8 bases. CDR3 length equals 15 residues. Germline CDR1 SGHRS, CDR2 YFSETQ. Germline trimming cut 4 bases from V and 4 bases from J; bases unmatched to any gene: 9. DNA for the CDR3: TGCGCCAGCAGCGAAGGACAGGGAGCGAGCACTGAAGCTTTCTTT. Residues: CASSEGQGASTEAFF.

This chain joins TRBV5-1 and TRBJ1-3; D may be TRBD1 (5 bases). With 3 bases removed from V and 4 bases from J, the gap between germline ends came to 14 bases. Germline CDR1 reads SGHRS; CDR2 reads YFSETQ. The CDR3 sequence is 15 residues long. The CDR3 sequence: CASSSGGTDGNTIYF. CDR3 DNA: TGCGCCAGCAGCTCGGGCGGGACCGACGGAAACACCATATATTTT. Full variable domain (remainder filled in from reference TRBV5-1 and TRBJ1-3): KAGVTQTPRYLIKTRGQQVTLSCSPISGHRSVSWYQQTPGQGLQFLFEYFSETQRNKGNFPGRFSGRQFSNSRSEMNVSTLELGDSALYLCASSSGGTDGNTIYFGEGSWLTVV.

The J gene is TRBJ2-3, the V gene TRBV29-1; maybe TRBD2 (7 bases). There are 13 residues in the CDR3. Germline lookup yields CDR1 SQVTM and CDR2 ANQGSEA. The germline V and J ends were trimmed by 5 bases and 3 bases, with 12 bases remaining between them. The CDR3 reads CSVLGGATDTQYF. The CDR3, as DNA: TGCAGCGTTCTGGGGGGGGCGACAGATACGCAGTATTTT.

The rearrangement links TRBV9 to TRBJ1-6, with 7 bases aligning to TRBD1. V trimming: 3 bases; J trimming: 4 bases; junction bases outside the gene matches: 4. Germline CDR1 is SGDLS and CDR2 is YYNGEE. The CDR3 has 15 amino acids. The CDR3 sequence is CASSDRGEYNSPLHF. The CDR3 DNA reads TGTGCCAGCAGCGACAGGGGAGAATATAATTCACCCCTCCACTTT.

This clonotype was picked up one time. The chain combines TRBV6-4 with TRBJ2-3; 10 positions agree with TRBD1. The CDR3 runs to 14 residues. The ends lost 4 bases at V and 5 bases at J; junction bases unmatched: 3. CDR1 and CDR2 from the germline V gene are MRHNA and SNTAGT. The CDR3 loop is CASSGQGAGDTQYF. CDR3 nucleotide sequence: TGTGCCAGCAGTGGACAGGGGGCTGGAGATACGCAGTATTTT.

This clonotype was seen a handful of times. The V and J genes are TRBV12-3 or TRBV12-4 and TRBJ1-5; D is undetermined. The V and J ends lost 0 bases and 2 bases respectively, with 2 bases between them. CDR3 length: 13 residues. In DNA form, the CDR3 reads TGTGCCAGCAGTTTAGCGGGCAATCAGCCCCAGCATTTT. Amino acid sequence: CASSLAGNQPQHF.

This rearrangement joins TRBV2 to TRBJ2-3; no definite D call. Germline CDR1 and CDR2: SNHLY and FYNNEI. The CDR3 has 13 residues. V was cut by 8 bases and J by 2 bases, with 11 bases left in between. CDR3 bases: TGTGCCAGCGCGGTGCCCAACACAGATACGCAGTATTTT. It yields the protein CASAVPNTDTQYF.

The gene calls are TRBV20-1 and TRBJ2-6; TRBD2 is a possible D gene (6 bases). V lost 2 bases to trimming and J lost 7 bases, with 12 bases between them. Germline lookup yields CDR1 DFQATT and CDR2 SNEGSKA (reference sequence). CDR3 size: 14 residues. Here the CDR3 reads CSARSGLSANVLTF. The CDR3 region has the DNA TGCAGTGCTAGATCGGGACTTTCAGCCAACGTCCTGACTTTC.

CDR3 nucleotides: TGTGCCAGCTCACCAGCGGGACTGGTTCCAAACACCGGGGAGCTGTTTTTT. This encodes CASSPAGLVPNTGELFF. The chain employs TRBV18 and TRBJ2-2, with D possibly TRBD2 on 6 matching bases. Germline V gene data show CDR1 as KGHSH and CDR2 as LQKENI. This CDR3 region has 17 residues. V lost 2 bases, J lost 2 bases, and 15 bases lay in between.

This chain uses TRBV4-1 with TRBJ1-4, with a possible D match to TRBD1 (6 bases). Germline CDR1 reads MGHRA; CDR2 reads YSYEKL. CDR3 length equals 14 residues. Trimming removed 4 bases at V and 4 bases at J, with 10 bases between. CDR3 amino acids: CASSPRTVNEKLFF. The CDR3 region has the DNA TGCGCCAGCAGCCCCCGGACAGTTAATGAAAAACTGTTTTTT.

This sequence joins TRBV2 and TRBJ2-1; possibly TRBD2 for D (6 bases). Germline V gene sequence: CDR1 SNHLY, CDR2 FYNNEI. V gave up 5 bases and J gave up 6 bases, with 11 bases separating them. This CDR3 has 13 residues. The CDR3 region is CASSIVGGNEQFF. The CDR3 nucleotides read TGTGCCAGCAGTATCGTCGGGGGCAATGAGCAGTTCTTC. The whole variable domain, filled in from reference TRBV2 and TRBJ2-1, reads EPEVTQTPSHQVTQMGQEVILRCVPISNHLYFYWYRQILGQKVEFLVSFYNNEISEKSEIFDDQFSVERPDGSNFTLKIRSTKLEDSAMYFCASSIVGGNEQFFGPGTRLTVL.

The chain carries TRBV9 and TRBJ2-2, with a weak D call TRBD2 (6 bases). Trimming took off 0 bases at V and 6 bases at J, with 12 bases between the two ends. CDR1 SGDLS and CDR2 YYNGEE come from the germline V gene. CDR3 size: 15 residues. The CDR3 nucleotides are TGTGCCAGCAGCGTAGCGGGAGCATCCGCCGGGGAGCTGTTTTTT. This translates into CASSVAGASAGELFF.

This chain links TRBV7-3 with TRBJ2-7; weak D call: TRBD2 (5 bases). Trimming shortened V by 5 bases and J by 3 bases, and 11 bases separated the two germline ends. The CDR3 loop spans 13 amino acids. CDR1 and CDR2 (germline): SGHTA, FQGTGA. This CDR3 reads CASSPQRSYEQYF. For the CDR3, the DNA is TGTGCCAGCAGCCCCCAGCGGAGCTACGAGCAGTACTTC.

The chain uses TRBV29-1 and TRBJ2-5; 7 bases line up with TRBD2. Germline loops: CDR1 SQVTM, CDR2 ANQGSEA. V shed 7 bases and J 5 bases; nucleotides not matched to a gene: 7. This CDR3 contains 12 residues. The CDR3 reads CSGGRVEETQYF. CDR3 sequence (DNA): TGCAGCGGGGGGAGGGTCGAGGAGACCCAGTACTTC.